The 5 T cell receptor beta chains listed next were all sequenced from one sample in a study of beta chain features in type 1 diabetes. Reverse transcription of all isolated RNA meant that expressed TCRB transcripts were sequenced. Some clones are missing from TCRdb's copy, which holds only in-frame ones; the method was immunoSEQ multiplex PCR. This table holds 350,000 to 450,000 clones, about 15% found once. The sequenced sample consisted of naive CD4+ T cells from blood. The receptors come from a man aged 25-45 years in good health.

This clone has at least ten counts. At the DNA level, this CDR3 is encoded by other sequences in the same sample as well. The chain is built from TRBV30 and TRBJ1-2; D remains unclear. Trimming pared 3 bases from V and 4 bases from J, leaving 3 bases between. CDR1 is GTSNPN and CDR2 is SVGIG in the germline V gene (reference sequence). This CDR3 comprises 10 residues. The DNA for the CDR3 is TGTGCCTGGAGAGGCTATGGCTACACCTTC. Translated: CAWRGYGYTF.

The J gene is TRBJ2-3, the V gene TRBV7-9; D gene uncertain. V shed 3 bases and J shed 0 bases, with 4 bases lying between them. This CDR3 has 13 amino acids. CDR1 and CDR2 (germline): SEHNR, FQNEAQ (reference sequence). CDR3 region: CASSLMSTDTQYF. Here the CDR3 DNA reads TGTGCCAGCAGCTTGATGAGCACAGATACGCAGTATTTT.

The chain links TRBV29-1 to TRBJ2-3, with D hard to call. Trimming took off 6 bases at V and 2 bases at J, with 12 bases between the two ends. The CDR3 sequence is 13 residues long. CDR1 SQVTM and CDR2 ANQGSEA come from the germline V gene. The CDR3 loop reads CSVRRKLTDTQYF. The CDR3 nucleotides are TGCAGCGTCAGGCGGAAGCTCACAGATACGCAGTATTTT.

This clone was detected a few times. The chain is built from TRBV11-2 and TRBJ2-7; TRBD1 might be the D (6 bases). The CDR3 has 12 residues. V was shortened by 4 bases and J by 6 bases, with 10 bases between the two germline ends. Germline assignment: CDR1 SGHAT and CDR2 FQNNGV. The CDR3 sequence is CASSSGQFEQYV. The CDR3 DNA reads TGTGCCAGCAGCTCCGGACAGTTCGAGCAGTACGTC.

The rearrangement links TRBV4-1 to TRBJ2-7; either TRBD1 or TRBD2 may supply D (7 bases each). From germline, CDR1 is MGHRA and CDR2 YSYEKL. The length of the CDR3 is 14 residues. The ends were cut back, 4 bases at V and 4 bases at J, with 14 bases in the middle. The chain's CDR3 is CASSLPGGGYEQYF. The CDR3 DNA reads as TGCGCCAGCAGCCTCCCAGGGGGGGGATACGAGCAGTACTTC.